This T cell receptor beta chain was sequenced for a study of cytomegalovirus exposure and HLA in healthy donors. About this clone: What it binds is not known.

Germline assignment: CDR1 SGHVS and CDR2 FQNEAQ. V was cut by 3 bases and J by 8 bases, with 14 bases left in between. The CDR3 is 14 residues long. Study-wide points: According to a subsequent analysis, TCR clusters from the first cohort were inclined to appear together in the 120 validation repertoires.

Measured with immunoSEQ multiplex PCR; TCRdb has only the in-frame clones, and not every one. The profile shows 190,000 or so clones, 80% to 85% of them singletons. This receptor was identified in a woman aged 18-29 years in good health and CMV-seropositive. The J gene is TRBJ2-1, the V gene TRBV7-8; a possible D gene is TRBD1 (5 bases). Sequenced input: PBMCs. The CDR3 loop is CASSFSRWGDEQFF. Here the CDR3 DNA reads TGTGCCAGCAGCTTTTCTCGCTGGGGCGATGAGCAGTTCTTC.